The 3 T cell receptor beta chains presented below share a single source sample, sequenced in a study of T cells in Graves' hyperthyroidism and ophthalmopathy (dated by TCRdb to the late 2010s). Library prep was done by multiplex PCR. Sequencer: Illumina HiSeq 2000. The TCR beta CDR3 regions were amplified from the RNA transcripts. For the first round of RT-PCR on the TCR CDR3, the HTBI primer set was used together with the Qiagen OneStep RT-PCR kit. TCRdb ran its own pipeline on the public reads, namely fastp trimming at Q25 and MiXCR clone calling, and kept in-frame beta chains. Every distinct CDR3 protein forms one entry, paired with its most common genes and DNA. The sample table records hundreds of thousands of distinct CDR3 sequences; around 15% of these occur just once. Approximately 4.2% of the sample belongs to the ten largest clones. Sequencing was carried out using blood. Receptor source: a woman in her thirties or forties with Graves' ophthalmopathy.

This clonotype has more than one count but fewer than ten. The rearrangement joins TRBV20-1 to TRBJ1-2, with TRBD1 matching 11 bases. J lost 5 bases, V lost 6 bases, and 14 bases had no gene match. Germline loops: CDR1 DFQATT, CDR2 SNEGSKA (reference sequence). There are 16 residues in the CDR3. CDR3 coding DNA: TGCAGTGCCCGGGGGGGACAGGGGGTATTGGGTTATGGCTACACCTTC. Encoded protein: CSARGGQGVLGYGYTF.

In its sample, this clonotype was seen many times. This chain joins TRBV7-9 and TRBJ2-7; D unresolved. The CDR3 has 12 residues. V lost 5 bases to trimming and J lost 6 bases, with 11 bases between them. Germline loops: CDR1 SEHNR, CDR2 FQNEAQ (reference sequence). CDR3 DNA: TGTGCCAGCAGCCCCCCTCGGCGCGAGCAGTACTTC. Translation gives CASSPPRREQYF.

In its sample, this clonotype was seen many times. The genes are TRBV6-1 and TRBJ1-6; D possibly corresponds to TRBD1 (6 bases). CDR3 length equals 12 residues. Trimming removed 5 bases at V and 13 bases at J, with 12 bases between. The V gene's germline CDR1 is MNHNS and CDR2 SASEGT. DNA for the CDR3: TGTGCCAGCAGTACAACAGGGCAGCCCCTCCACTTT. The encoded protein is CASSTTGQPLHF.